The 29 T cell receptor beta chains given below trace back to one sample, sequenced in a study of T-cell memory formation after mild COVID-19. TCRdb reprocessed the 5' RACE reads with MiXCR, giving one entry per CDR3 protein. The sample consists of about 100,000 distinct CDR3 sequences, 8.5% to 14% of them appearing once. The sequenced sample consisted of PBMCs or a T cell subset sorted from them (not recorded which). All receptors derive from a man aged 18 to 30 who had mild COVID-19 (a few samples of this study predate the infection). Cell type and time point are not known.

This clonotype was recorded a few times. The chain combines TRBV5-6 with TRBJ2-7; possible D gene TRBD1, 6 bases. Germline V gives CDR1 SGHDT, CDR2 YYEEEE. Trimming took off 2 bases at V and 2 bases at J, with 8 bases between the two ends. CDR3 length: 13 residues. The CDR3 DNA sequence: TGTGCCAGCAGCTTTCAGGGGCCCTACGAGCAGTACGTC. Translating it yields CASSFQGPYEQYV.

This clonotype was detected ten times or more. This chain joins TRBV28 and TRBJ2-5; D gene unclear. The CDR3 sequence is 15 residues long. V was clipped by 7 bases and J by 3 bases, with 18 bases between them. Germline CDR1 and CDR2: MDHEN and SYDVKM. The CDR3 sequence: CASTSISTAEETQYF. CDR3 DNA: TGTGCCAGCACCTCTATCTCTACGGCGGAAGAGACCCAGTACTTC.

This clonotype was seen more than once but under ten times. The CDR3 nucleotides read TGTGCCAGCAGCCTGACAGGGGGCCTCAATCAGCCCCAGCATTTT. Its protein is CASSLTGGLNQPQHF. The chain has TRBV3-1 and TRBJ1-5; TRBD1 aligns across 10 bases. Trimming cost V 4 bases and J 3 bases; bases outside gene matches: 3. In germline, CDR1 is LGHDT, CDR2 YNNKEL (reference sequence). The CDR3 consists of 15 residues.

The genes are TRBV4-1 and TRBJ1-1; D unresolved. There are 14 residues in the CDR3. Germline-derived CDR1 and CDR2 are MGHRA and YSYEKL. V was shortened by 0 bases and J by 0 bases, with 5 bases between the two germline ends. CDR3 nucleotide sequence: TGCGCCAGCAGCCAAGATCAGATGAACACTGAAGCTTTCTTT. This encodes CASSQDQMNTEAFF.

This clonotype was observed a handful of times. The CDR3 DNA is TGCGCCAGCAGCCAAGAGCAACAGGGGTTCTCCGCCGGGGAGCTGTTTTTT. Amino acid sequence: CASSQEQQGFSAGELFF. V gene TRBV4-1 combines with J gene TRBJ2-2; 7 bases line up with TRBD1. Trimming cost V 0 bases and J 6 bases; bases outside gene matches: 10. CDR1 and CDR2 from the germline V gene are MGHRA and YSYEKL. The CDR3 consists of 17 residues.

V and J are TRBV20-1 and TRBJ2-7; no definite D call. The germline V gene encodes CDR1 DFQATT and CDR2 SNEGSKA (reference sequence). Deletions cut 0 bases from V and 5 bases from J, with 14 bases between. The CDR3 contains 14 residues. The CDR3 region has the DNA TGCAGTGCTAGAGATCTAAGGAGTGGGGACGAGCAGTACTTC. Protein: CSARDLRSGDEQYF.

This clonotype was counted many times. V is TRBV5-1 and J is TRBJ2-3; 9 bases are a match to TRBD2. J was trimmed by 1 base and V by 3 bases; bases with no gene match: 12. Per germline, CDR1 SGHRS and CDR2 YFSETQ. This CDR3 spans 18 amino acids. The CDR3 coding sequence is TGCGCCAGCAGCTGGTCCAGACTAGCGGACCGAGGCACAGATACGCAGTATTTT. Its translation is CASSWSRLADRGTDTQYF.

This clonotype appeared a few times. V gene TRBV3-1 combines with J gene TRBJ2-1; 10 bases match TRBD2. With V trimmed by 5 bases and J by 8 bases, 12 bases remained unmatched. Germline CDR1 and CDR2: LGHDT and YNNKEL (reference sequence). The CDR3 totals 16 residues. In DNA form, the CDR3 reads TGTGCCAGCAGCTCAGGGAAGCGGGGGGGCTTATATGAGCAGTTCTTC. Protein sequence: CASSSGKRGGLYEQFF.

J is TRBJ2-3 and V is TRBV29-1; 7 positions agree with TRBD1. CDR3 length equals 15 residues. Germline V lookup: CDR1 SQVTM, CDR2 ANQGSEA. J was trimmed by 3 bases and V by 1 base; bases with no gene match: 7. CDR3 coding DNA: TGCAGCGTTGAAGGAGACAGGGCGTATACAGATACGCAGTATTTT. Translated: CSVEGDRAYTDTQYF.

In its sample, this clonotype was seen a few times. The chain has TRBV11-2 and TRBJ2-3; tentative D call: TRBD2 (5 bases). Per germline, CDR1 SGHAT and CDR2 FQNNGV. This CDR3 is 15 amino acids long. The V end lost 1 base, the J end lost 4 bases, and 12 bases lay between the germline ends. CDR3 loop: CASSLGGSGADTQYF. The CDR3 DNA reads TGTGCCAGCAGCTTAGGAGGGTCGGGTGCAGATACGCAGTATTTT.

This clonotype has a handful of counts. This sequence joins TRBV4-1 and TRBJ2-1; possible D gene TRBD1, 6 bases. The CDR3 contains 16 residues. Trimming stripped 2 bases from V and 8 bases from J, with 19 bases between. The germline CDR1 and CDR2 sequences are MGHRA and YSYEKL. As DNA, the CDR3 is TGCGCCAGCAGCCAACCCCCCGGACAGCGAGATGATGAGCAGTTCTTC. Its translation: CASSQPPGQRDDEQFF.

This clonotype came up a few times. The chain carries TRBV9 and TRBJ1-2, with D unclear. The V end was cut by 4 bases, the J end by 4 bases, with 26 bases between. Germline V gene data show CDR1 as SGDLS and CDR2 as YYNGEE. CDR3 length equals 18 residues. CDR3 DNA: TGTGCCAGCAGCAGAATAAGGTTTTTTAAAAAGGCAATCTATGGCTACACCTTC. It codes for CASSRIRFFKKAIYGYTF.

This clonotype occurred a few times. This chain connects TRBV4-3 to TRBJ1-6; unclear D gene. V was cut by 0 bases and J by 13 bases, with 13 bases left in between. Per germline, CDR1 LGHNA and CDR2 YSLEER. This CDR3 comprises 14 residues. The CDR3 DNA reads TGCGCCAGCAGCCAAGATCCCGACGGCGGGCCCCTCCACTTT. Amino acid sequence: CASSQDPDGGPLHF.

This clonotype was seen a handful of times. The chain couples TRBV10-2 to TRBJ1-5, with no clear D. The CDR3 sequence is 12 residues long. CDR1 and CDR2 from the germline V gene are WSHSY and SAAADI. V was shortened by 4 bases and J by 4 bases, with 5 bases between the two germline ends. The CDR3 DNA sequence: TGCGCCAGCAGTGCACATAATCAGCCCCAGCATTTT. Translated, it gives CASSAHNQPQHF.

The chain joins TRBV7-9 to TRBJ2-5, with 9 bases fitting TRBD1. V lost 5 bases and J lost 4; bases outside the gene matches: 8. Germline CDR1 SEHNR, CDR2 FQNEAQ (reference sequence). This CDR3 has 15 residues. DNA for the CDR3: TGTGCCAGCAGCCGGGACAGGGTGGGTCGAGAGACCCAGTACTTC. Translation gives CASSRDRVGRETQYF.

In its sample, this clonotype was seen a few times. This chain uses TRBV4-1 with TRBJ1-5; D may be TRBD1 (5 bases). The CDR3 runs to 16 residues. Germline loops: CDR1 MGHRA, CDR2 YSYEKL. V lost 1 base and J lost 1, with 11 bases in between. CDR3 bases: TGCGCCAGCAGCCAAGTGGTGGGGCAGAGCAATCAGCCCCAGCATTTT. Its protein is CASSQVVGQSNQPQHF.

The gene calls are TRBV7-2 and TRBJ2-1; TRBD2 aligns across 7 bases. CDR3 length: 17 amino acids. The germline CDR1 and CDR2 sequences are SGHTA and FQGNSA. J lost 0 bases, V lost 2 bases, and 7 bases had no gene match. The CDR3 spells CASSLSLERGSYNEQFF. The CDR3 nucleotides are TGTGCCAGCAGCTTAAGCCTGGAGCGGGGCTCCTACAATGAGCAGTTCTTC.

Concerning this clonotype itself: One end of the junction fails to match germline, which may point to a read error. V gene TRBV20-1 combines with J gene TRBJ1-1, with D perhaps matching TRBD1 (6 bases). The CDR3 runs to 9 residues. The germline gives CDR1 DFQATT, CDR2 SNEGSKA (reference sequence). CDR3 in DNA: TGCAGCGGGGACACCGAAGCTTTCTTT. Its protein is CSGDTEAFF.

This clonotype came up a few times. The genes are TRBV29-1 and TRBJ2-5; 9 bases align to TRBD1. Germline loops: CDR1 SQVTM, CDR2 ANQGSEA. CDR3 length equals 12 residues. V dropped 4 bases and J dropped 7; count of bases not matched to a gene: 4. The CDR3 coding sequence is TGCAGCGTTGGGACAGGGGAAGGGACCCAGTACTTC. Protein: CSVGTGEGTQYF.

The chain has TRBV4-1 and TRBJ1-5; D perhaps matches TRBD1 (5 bases). This CDR3 has 17 residues. Germline V gene data show CDR1 as MGHRA and CDR2 as YSYEKL. The V gene lost 0 bases and the J gene lost 7 bases, with 19 bases spanning the gap. The CDR3 region has the DNA TGCGCCAGCAGCCAAGATCCTGGGCAGGGTGGAAGGCAGCCCCAGCATTTT. Its protein product is CASSQDPGQGGRQPQHF.

The rearrangement links TRBV5-1 to TRBJ2-6; D remains ambiguous. Per germline, CDR1 SGHRS and CDR2 YFSETQ. Trimming shortened V by 5 bases and J by 4 bases, and 10 bases separated the two germline ends. The length of the CDR3 is 14 residues. CDR3 loop: CASRLRSGANVLTF. As DNA, the CDR3 is TGCGCCAGCAGATTGAGGTCCGGGGCCAACGTCCTGACTTTC.

The sample holds a few counts of this clonotype. The V call is TRBV4-3, the J call TRBJ2-3; 16 bases are shared with TRBD2. This CDR3 spans 19 amino acids. V shed 3 bases and J 7 bases; nucleotides not matched to a gene: 13. In germline, CDR1 is LGHNA, CDR2 YSLEER. CDR3 bases: TGCGCCAGCAGCCAGGCCGGGACTAGCGGGGGGGCCGGGAAGAATACGCAGTATTTT. Protein sequence: CASSQAGTSGGAGKNTQYF.

This chain connects TRBV5-1 to TRBJ2-7; D tentatively reads TRBD1 or TRBD2 (5 bases each). With 3 bases removed from V and 2 bases from J, the gap between germline ends came to 15 bases. The CDR3 is 15 amino acids. Germline values: CDR1 SGHRS, CDR2 YFSETQ. CDR3 sequence reads: CASSWGAPGPYEQYF. CDR3 sequence (DNA): TGCGCCAGCAGCTGGGGAGCTCCGGGACCCTACGAGCAGTACTTC.

The table lists this clonotype with a few counts. This chain uses TRBV4-2 with TRBJ2-2; 7 bases align to TRBD2. The CDR3 consists of 17 residues. V trimming: 4 bases; J trimming: 4 bases; junction bases outside the gene matches: 12. Germline V gives CDR1 LGHNA, CDR2 YNFKEQ. The CDR3 bases are TGTGCCAGCAGCCCCCTTGGGAGGGAAATAAGCACCGGGGAGCTGTTTTTT. Translation: CASSPLGREISTGELFF.

The chain links TRBV5-1 to TRBJ2-3; weak D call: TRBD2 (6 bases). Trimming stripped 4 bases from V and 4 bases from J, with 13 bases between. The germline V gene encodes CDR1 SGHRS and CDR2 YFSETQ. The CDR3 is made up of 14 amino acids. The CDR3 sequence is CASSLVPGADTQYF. The CDR3 DNA reads TGCGCCAGCAGCCTGGTACCGGGGGCAGATACGCAGTATTTT.

In its sample, this clonotype was seen a few times. V is TRBV10-3 and J is TRBJ2-2; 10 positions agree with TRBD2. The CDR3 consists of 16 residues. Trimming cost V 3 bases and J 7 bases; bases outside gene matches: 8. Germline lookup yields CDR1 ENHRY and CDR2 SYGVKD. The CDR3 DNA reads as TGTGCCATCAGTGAAATAGCGGGGGGTTACGGCGGGGAGCTGTTTTTT. Its protein product is CAISEIAGGYGGELFF.

This clonotype was observed at least ten times. The chain combines TRBV7-3 with TRBJ2-1, with 10 bases aligning to TRBD2. The V gene end was trimmed by 5 bases and the J gene end by 0 bases; junction bases not matched to a gene: 7. The V gene's germline CDR1 is SGHTA and CDR2 FQGTGA. This CDR3 has 17 amino acids. CDR3 sequence reads: CASSPSGGLFSYNEQFF. The DNA of the CDR3 is TGTGCCAGCAGCCCTAGCGGGGGCCTATTCTCCTACAATGAGCAGTTCTTC. The full variable domain, in which reference TRBV7-3 and TRBJ2-1 provide the parts outside the CDR3, is GAGVSQTPSNKVTEKGKYVELRCDPISGHTALYWYRQSLGQGPEFLIYFQGTGAADDSGLPNDRFFAVRPEGSVSTLKIQRTERGDSAVYLCASSPSGGLFSYNEQFFGPGTRLTVL.

The chain links TRBV15 to TRBJ2-1, with D tentatively TRBD2 (5 bases). Trimming removed 0 bases from V and 6 bases from J, with 24 bases in between. The CDR3 length is 19 residues. Germline V gene lookup returns CDR1 LNHNV and CDR2 YYDKDF (reference sequence). The chain's CDR3 is CATSRDSLSGRVRGNEQFF. CDR3 sequence (DNA): TGTGCCACCAGCAGAGATAGTTTAAGCGGAAGAGTTCGGGGCAATGAGCAGTTCTTC.

The chain is built from TRBV5-1 and TRBJ2-7; TRBD1 agrees at 8 bases. The V gene's germline CDR1 is SGHRS and CDR2 YFSETQ. This CDR3 has 14 residues. V was clipped by 4 bases and J by 5 bases; unmatched bases: 8. In DNA, the CDR3 is TGCGCCAGCAGCCTCAGGACAGGGAGGAACGAGCAGTACTTC. Translated, it gives CASSLRTGRNEQYF.